This entry features one T cell receptor (beta chain) sequence. Its antigen is not identified. The CDR3 has 16 amino acids. V dropped 4 bases and J dropped 3 bases, with 19 bases sitting between them. The germline V gene encodes CDR1 SGHRS and CDR2 YFSETQ. This entry is derived from a study of Ad26.COV2.S vaccination and SARS-CoV-2 variants. Study in general: The donor belonged to the COV1001 Ad26.COV2.S trial arm.

Findings and caveats of the study: Vaccinees displayed broader spike-specific TCR repertoires than placebo recipients. Spike-specific responses of CD8+ and CD4+ T cells were reported to display substantial breadth after vaccination.

The method was immunoSEQ multiplex PCR; TCRdb's version includes in-frame clones alone and lacks a portion of them. In the table there are over 400,000 clones, roughly nine tenths of which are singletons. Treatment given: around 19 received Ad26.COV2.S at low or high dose, single or two shots; about 5 received placebo; per-sample allocation not given. Samples were taken on day 63 after the first vaccine or placebo injection. This TCR was sampled from a person between 18 and 59 years old who received the Ad26.COV2.S COVID-19 vaccine or a placebo. The chain couples TRBV5-1 to TRBJ1-2; the D gene is possibly TRBD1 (6 bases). Sequenced here: peripheral blood, sampled in a trial of Ad26.COV2.S vaccine versus placebo. The CDR3 nucleotides are TGCGCCAGCAGCCCGAGAAACAGGGCTATCGACTATGGCTACACCTTC. It yields the protein CASSPRNRAIDYGYTF.